This TCR beta chain was sequenced in a study of T cell responses to AZD1222 COVID-19 vaccine. The table came from immunoSEQ multiplex PCR; TCRdb's copy has only in-frame clones and leaves some out. Of 150,000 to 200,000 clones detected, 80% to 95% appear once; the ten largest clones hold approximately 1.5%. The CDR3 length is 14 residues. V shed 6 bases, J shed 3 bases, and the junction held 3 bases outside the gene matches. Germline V gene data show CDR1 as MDHEN and CDR2 as SYDVKM. The sample was peripheral blood, taken on day 0 of AZD1222 vaccination. The chain links TRBV28 to TRBJ2-7; 12 nucleotides line up with TRBD2. The TCR sequence derives from an adult in good health. CDR3 protein: CASSLAGGDYEQYF. CDR3 sequence (DNA): TGTGCCAGCAGCCTAGCGGGAGGGGACTACGAGCAGTACTTC.